These T cell receptor beta chains were read from a single sample in a study of shared clonotypes between healthy human individuals. Only in-frame clones appear in the TCRdb table, and some are missing; sequencing was by immunoSEQ multiplex PCR. The profile shows millions of clones, 85% to 95% of them singletons. Sequencing input: naive CD4+ T cells sorted from blood. The origin of the receptors is a man younger than 30 in good health. CDR3s include the opening cysteine and the closing phenylalanine or tryptophan. A D gene is named only where the DNA matches it firmly. Clone size appears in some rows only: once, few, many, or a class for an expanded clone.

cdr3_nt: TGTGCCAGCGAAATAGCGGGTTACTACGAGCAGTACTTC; cdr3_aa: CASEIAGYYEQYF; v_call: TRBV6-6; j_call: TRBJ2-7; clone_size: NA; d_call: TRBD2
cdr3_nt: TGTGCCAGCAGTTTGGACAGGGTAGATCAGCCCCAGCATTTT; cdr3_aa: CASSLDRVDQPQHF; v_call: TRBV28; j_call: TRBJ1-5; clone_size: NA; d_call: TRBD1
cdr3_nt: TGTGCCAGCAGTGAGACCTACGAGCAGTACTTC; cdr3_aa: CASSETYEQYF; v_call: TRBV2; j_call: TRBJ2-7; clone_size: NA; d_call: NA
cdr3_nt: TGTGCCAGCAGCTTGAGGCTAGCGGGAGGGCCGAACACCGGGGAGCTGTTTTTT; cdr3_aa: CASSLRLAGGPNTGELFF; v_call: TRBV11-2; j_call: TRBJ2-2; clone_size: once; d_call: TRBD2
cdr3_nt: TGTGCCAGCAGCTTAAGGGCAGGGGACAATCAGCCCCAGCATTTT; cdr3_aa: CASSLRAGDNQPQHF; v_call: TRBV7-2; j_call: TRBJ1-5; clone_size: NA; d_call: NA
cdr3_nt: TGTGCCTGGGATTTGGGACTAGCGGGAGAGAATGAGCAGTTCTTC; cdr3_aa: CAWDLGLAGENEQFF; v_call: TRBV30; j_call: TRBJ2-1; clone_size: once; d_call: TRBD2
cdr3_nt: TGCGCCAGCAGCTTGGGTGTCAGGGCTTCCTACAATGAGCAGTTCTTC; cdr3_aa: CASSLGVRASYNEQFF; v_call: TRBV5-1; j_call: TRBJ2-1; clone_size: NA; d_call: NA
cdr3_nt: TGTGCCAGCAGCCTCTGGGGCACAGATACGCAGTATTTT; cdr3_aa: CASSLWGTDTQYF; v_call: TRBV5-6; j_call: TRBJ2-3; clone_size: once; d_call: NA
cdr3_nt: TGTGCCAGTAGTATCACAGGGTATAATCAGCCCCAGCATTTT; cdr3_aa: CASSITGYNQPQHF; v_call: TRBV19; j_call: TRBJ1-5; clone_size: NA; d_call: NA
cdr3_nt: TGTGCCAGCAGTTACGACAGAGCAGAAAAACTGTTTTTT; cdr3_aa: CASSYDRAEKLFF; v_call: TRBV6-6; j_call: TRBJ1-4; clone_size: NA; d_call: NA
cdr3_nt: TGTGCCAGCCGGGACGGAGGAACAGATACGCAGTATTTT; cdr3_aa: CASRDGGTDTQYF; v_call: TRBV10-3; j_call: TRBJ2-3; clone_size: NA; d_call: NA
cdr3_nt: TGTGCCAGCAAAGCGGACATGCGTTCACACGAGCAGTACTTC; cdr3_aa: CASKADMRSHEQYF; v_call: TRBV2; j_call: TRBJ2-7; clone_size: NA; d_call: NA
cdr3_nt: TGTGCCAGCAGCCATCAGGGAGAGGCTAACTATGGCTACACCTTC; cdr3_aa: CASSHQGEANYGYTF; v_call: TRBV7-2; j_call: TRBJ1-2; clone_size: NA; d_call: NA
cdr3_nt: TGTGCCAGCAGTTTAGCGGGGGCAGGGCAAGAGACCCAGTACTTC; cdr3_aa: CASSLAGAGQETQYF; v_call: TRBV28; j_call: TRBJ2-5; clone_size: NA; d_call: NA
cdr3_nt: TGTGCCAGCAGTCCTGAAGCAGGGTTCAATGAGCAGTTCTTC; cdr3_aa: CASSPEAGFNEQFF; v_call: TRBV9; j_call: TRBJ2-1; clone_size: NA; d_call: NA
cdr3_nt: TGTGCCAGCAGGAGGGACAGGGGCCCTCCTGGCTACACCTTC; cdr3_aa: CASRRDRGPPGYTF; v_call: TRBV6-5; j_call: TRBJ1-2; clone_size: NA; d_call: TRBD1
cdr3_nt: TGTGCCAGCAGCTCCAAAGGTTCCGTGAACACTGAAGCTTTCTTT; cdr3_aa: CASSSKGSVNTEAFF; v_call: TRBV7-9; j_call: TRBJ1-1; clone_size: many; d_call: NA
cdr3_nt: TGCGCCAGCCAGAGTGGGGGCCAGAACACTGAAGCTTTCTTT; cdr3_aa: CASQSGGQNTEAFF; v_call: TRBV5-1; j_call: TRBJ1-1; clone_size: NA; d_call: NA
cdr3_nt: TGTGCCAGCAGTCACCTGACACAGAACTATGGCTACACCTTC; cdr3_aa: CASSHLTQNYGYTF; v_call: TRBV25-1; j_call: TRBJ1-2; clone_size: NA; d_call: NA
cdr3_nt: TGTGCCTGTTCCTTCTCCTATAATTCACCCCTCCACTTT; cdr3_aa: CACSFSYNSPLHF; v_call: TRBV30; j_call: TRBJ1-6; clone_size: few; d_call: NA
cdr3_nt: TGTGCCAGCTCAAGATCGAACACCGGGGAGCTGTTTTTT; cdr3_aa: CASSRSNTGELFF; v_call: TRBV6-5; j_call: TRBJ2-2; clone_size: NA; d_call: NA
cdr3_nt: TGTGCCTGGAGCGCCCAATCGGGGGGTGAAGCTTTCTTT; cdr3_aa: CAWSAQSGGEAFF; v_call: TRBV30; j_call: TRBJ1-1; clone_size: NA; d_call: NA
cdr3_nt: TGTGCCAGCAGCCCTGCCGGCGGGACAGGGGCCTATGACTATGGCTACACCTTC; cdr3_aa: CASSPAGGTGAYDYGYTF; v_call: TRBV13; j_call: TRBJ1-2; clone_size: NA; d_call: TRBD1
cdr3_nt: TGTGCCTGGAGGGAGGGGCGACTAGTAAACACCGGGGAGCTGTTTTTT; cdr3_aa: CAWREGRLVNTGELFF; v_call: TRBV30; j_call: TRBJ2-2; clone_size: NA; d_call: NA
cdr3_nt: TGTGCCAGCAGCCCAGACTACATCTCCTACAATGAGCAGTTCTTC; cdr3_aa: CASSPDYISYNEQFF; v_call: TRBV6-4; j_call: TRBJ2-1; clone_size: NA; d_call: NA
cdr3_nt: TGCGCCAGCCAGCGGGAGAATTGGGATGAGCAGTTCTTC; cdr3_aa: CASQRENWDEQFF; v_call: TRBV5-1; j_call: TRBJ2-1; clone_size: NA; d_call: TRBD2
cdr3_nt: TGTGCCTGGAGTGTAGACACGGAGTACGAGCAGTACTTC; cdr3_aa: CAWSVDTEYEQYF; v_call: TRBV30; j_call: TRBJ2-7; clone_size: NA; d_call: NA
cdr3_nt: TGTGCCAGCTCACCACCCTTAGGGGCTTTGGACAATGAGCAGTTCTTC; cdr3_aa: CASSPPLGALDNEQFF; v_call: TRBV18; j_call: TRBJ2-1; clone_size: NA; d_call: NA
cdr3_nt: TGTGCCAGCAGCTCCTGGGGCAGTCCTAATTCACCCCTCCACTTT; cdr3_aa: CASSSWGSPNSPLHF; v_call: TRBV5-4; j_call: TRBJ1-6; clone_size: NA; d_call: NA
cdr3_nt: TGTGCCAGCAGTGACACTAGACAGGCGAACACCGGGGAGCTGTTTTTT; cdr3_aa: CASSDTRQANTGELFF; v_call: TRBV25-1; j_call: TRBJ2-2; clone_size: NA; d_call: NA
cdr3_nt: TGTGCCAGCAGCTTTGTGGAATACGAGCAGTACTTC; cdr3_aa: CASSFVEYEQYF; v_call: TRBV5-6; j_call: TRBJ2-7; clone_size: NA; d_call: NA
cdr3_nt: TGTGCCAGCAGTTACTCTGGGCGGGAGGTCCCCTACGAGCAGTACTTC; cdr3_aa: CASSYSGREVPYEQYF; v_call: TRBV6-5; j_call: TRBJ2-7; clone_size: NA; d_call: TRBD2
cdr3_nt: TGTGCCAGCAGCTTTGGCCCAGATGAGCAGTTCTTC; cdr3_aa: CASSFGPDEQFF; v_call: TRBV11-3; j_call: TRBJ2-1; clone_size: NA; d_call: NA
cdr3_nt: TGTGCCAGCAGTCCGGAGTTGGGATCACCCCTCCACTTT; cdr3_aa: CASSPELGSPLHF; v_call: TRBV27; j_call: TRBJ1-6; clone_size: NA; d_call: NA
cdr3_nt: TGTGCCAGCAGTGTTGAGGGCCTTCTGAACACTGAAGCTTTCTTT; cdr3_aa: CASSVEGLLNTEAFF; v_call: TRBV6-1; j_call: TRBJ1-1; clone_size: once; d_call: NA
cdr3_nt: TGTGCCAGCAGTCGCATAAACAGGGTAGAGACCCAGTACTTC; cdr3_aa: CASSRINRVETQYF; v_call: TRBV2; j_call: TRBJ2-5; clone_size: NA; d_call: NA
cdr3_nt: TGCAGCGTTGTTACTTCCGGGACAGCCTCCTACGAGCAGTACTTC; cdr3_aa: CSVVTSGTASYEQYF; v_call: TRBV29-1; j_call: TRBJ2-7; clone_size: once; d_call: TRBD1
cdr3_nt: TGTGCCAGCAGCGACCCTAGACGGGAGCGGCGAGGGTACGAGCAGTACTTC; cdr3_aa: CASSDPRRERRGYEQYF; v_call: TRBV9; j_call: TRBJ2-7; clone_size: NA; d_call: NA
cdr3_nt: TGTGCCAGCACCCTCCTGACTAGCGGAGAGCAGTACTTC; cdr3_aa: CASTLLTSGEQYF; v_call: TRBV7-9; j_call: TRBJ2-7; clone_size: few; d_call: TRBD2
cdr3_nt: TGTGCCAGCAGCTTAGTTGAAGGGTTTAGGACTGAAGCTTTCTTT; cdr3_aa: CASSLVEGFRTEAFF; v_call: TRBV11-3; j_call: TRBJ1-1; clone_size: NA; d_call: NA
cdr3_nt: TGTGCCAGCAGTATCGGGACGGCAACTAATGAAAAACTGTTTTTT; cdr3_aa: CASSIGTATNEKLFF; v_call: TRBV7-9; j_call: TRBJ1-4; clone_size: NA; d_call: NA
cdr3_nt: TGTGCCAGCAGTCTTCCTGGCACAGATACGCAGTATTTT; cdr3_aa: CASSLPGTDTQYF; v_call: TRBV6-5; j_call: TRBJ2-3; clone_size: NA; d_call: NA
cdr3_nt: TGTGCCTGGAGTCTAGGGGGCTTCTATGGCTACACCTTC; cdr3_aa: CAWSLGGFYGYTF; v_call: TRBV30; j_call: TRBJ1-2; clone_size: many; d_call: TRBD1
cdr3_nt: TGTGCCAGCAGCCAGCCGCTCGGCAGGGGGTACGGTGAGCAGTACTTC; cdr3_aa: CASSQPLGRGYGEQYF; v_call: TRBV13; j_call: TRBJ2-7; clone_size: NA; d_call: TRBD1